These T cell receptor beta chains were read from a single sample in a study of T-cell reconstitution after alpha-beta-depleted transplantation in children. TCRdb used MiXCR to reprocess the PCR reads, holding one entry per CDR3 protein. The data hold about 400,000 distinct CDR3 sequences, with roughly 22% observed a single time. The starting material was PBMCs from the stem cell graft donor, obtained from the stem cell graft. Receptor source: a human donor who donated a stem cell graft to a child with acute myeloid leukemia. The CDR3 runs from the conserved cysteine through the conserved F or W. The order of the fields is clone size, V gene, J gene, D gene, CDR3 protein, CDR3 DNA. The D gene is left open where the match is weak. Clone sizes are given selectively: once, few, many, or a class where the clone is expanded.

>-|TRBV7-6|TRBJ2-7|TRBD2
CASSLPAGALGNEQYF
TGTGCCAGCAGCCTACCAGCGGGAGCCCTTGGGAACGAGCAGTACTTC
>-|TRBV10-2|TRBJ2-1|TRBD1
CASSGRDRPNPNEQFF
TGCGCCAGCAGTGGGCGGGACAGGCCGAACCCGAATGAGCAGTTCTTC
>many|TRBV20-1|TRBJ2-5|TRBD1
CSARAGTGVQETQYF
TGCAGTGCTAGAGCCGGGACAGGGGTCCAAGAGACCCAGTACTTC
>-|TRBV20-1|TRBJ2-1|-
CSANAGPNEQFF
TGCAGTGCTAATGCAGGGCCCAATGAGCAGTTCTTC
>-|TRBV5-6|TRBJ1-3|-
CASSLGSSGNTIYF
TGTGCCAGCAGCTTGGGCAGCTCTGGAAACACCATATATTTT
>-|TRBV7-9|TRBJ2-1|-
CASSSRQGGTYNEQFF
TGTGCCAGCAGCTCTCGACAGGGAGGGACCTACAATGAGCAGTTCTTC
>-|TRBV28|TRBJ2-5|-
CASSEVAGYF
TGTGCCAGTTCCGAGGTAGCAGGATACTTC
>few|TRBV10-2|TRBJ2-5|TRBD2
CASRGEGQETQYF
TGCGCCAGCAGGGGGGAGGGCCAAGAGACCCAGTACTTC
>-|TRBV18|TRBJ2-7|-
CASSPLGLARDEQYF
TGTGCCAGCTCACCATTGGGCCTAGCGCGCGACGAGCAGTACTTC
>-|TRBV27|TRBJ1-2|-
CASTRTSNYGYTF
TGTGCCAGCACTAGGACGTCTAACTATGGCTACACCTTC
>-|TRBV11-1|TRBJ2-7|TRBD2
CASCLDLSQSSGYSYEQYF
TGTGCCAGCTGTCTCGACCTCTCCCAATCTAGCGGATACTCCTACGAGCAGTACTTC
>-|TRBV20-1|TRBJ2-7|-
CSARDSLALSLSYEQYF
TGCAGTGCTAGAGATTCGCTAGCTCTATCGCTGTCCTACGAGCAGTACTTC
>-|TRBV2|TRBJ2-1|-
CASSEGQQMEQFF
TGTGCCAGCAGTGAAGGCCAGCAAATGGAGCAGTTCTTC
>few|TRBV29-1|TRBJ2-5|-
CSVDRRLIETQYF
TGCAGCGTTGACCGCAGGCTTATAGAGACCCAGTACTTC
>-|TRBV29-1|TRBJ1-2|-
CSVARRETYGYTF
TGCAGCGTCGCGAGGAGGGAAACCTATGGCTACACCTTC
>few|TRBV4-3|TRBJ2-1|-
CASSRGRRGRIPNEQFF
TGCGCCAGCAGCCGCGGGCGACGAGGGAGGATCCCCAATGAGCAGTTCTTC
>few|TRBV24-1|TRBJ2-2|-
CATSDPGRKTSNTGELFF
TGTGCCACCAGTGACCCCGGACGCAAGACCTCGAACACCGGGGAGCTGTTTTTT
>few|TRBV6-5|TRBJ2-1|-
CASSYSGGDNEQFF
TGTGCCAGCAGTTACTCGGGGGGAGACAATGAGCAGTTCTTC
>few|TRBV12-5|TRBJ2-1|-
CASDLRDDDEQFF
TGTGCTAGTGATCTCAGGGATGACGATGAGCAGTTCTTC
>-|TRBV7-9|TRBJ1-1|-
CASSLEWTVNTEAFF
TGTGCCAGCAGCCTAGAATGGACGGTGAACACTGAAGCTTTCTTT
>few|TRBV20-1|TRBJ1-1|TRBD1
CSARAPQGAVGVGRSEAFF
TGCAGTGCTAGGGCCCCACAGGGGGCGGTTGGCGTGGGGAGAAGTGAAGCTTTCTTT
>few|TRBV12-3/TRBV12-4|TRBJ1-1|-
CASSPNRVSEAFF
TGTGCCAGCAGTCCTAACAGGGTTTCTGAAGCTTTCTTT
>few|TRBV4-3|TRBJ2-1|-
CASSQDPRRPYNEQFF
TGCGCCAGCAGCCAAGATCCGCGGAGGCCCTACAATGAGCAGTTCTTC
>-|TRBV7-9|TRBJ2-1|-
CASSLGPLSGYDEQFF
TGTGCCAGCAGCTTAGGACCGCTTTCGGGTTACGATGAGCAGTTCTTC
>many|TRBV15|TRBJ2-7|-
CATSRGREVGEQYF
TGTGCCACCAGCAGAGGCAGGGAGGTGGGCGAGCAGTACTTC
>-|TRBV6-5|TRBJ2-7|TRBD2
CASSSLITGTSETSYEQYF
TGTGCCAGCAGTTCCCTCATCACCGGGACTAGCGAGACTTCCTACGAGCAGTACTTC
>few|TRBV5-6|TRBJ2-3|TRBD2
CASSSGLAGGPDTQYF
TGTGCCAGCAGCTCGGGACTAGCGGGAGGTCCAGATACGCAGTATTTT
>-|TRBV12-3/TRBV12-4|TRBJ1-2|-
CASSLTSYGYTF
TGTGCCAGCAGTTTGACAAGCTATGGCTACACCTTC
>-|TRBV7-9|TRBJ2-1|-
CASSLYRDWKQFF
TGTGCCAGCAGCCTATATCGGGACTGGAAGCAGTTCTTC
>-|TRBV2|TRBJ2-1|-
CASSDNPVQWYNEQFF
TGTGCCAGCAGTGATAATCCGGTACAATGGTACAATGAGCAGTTCTTC
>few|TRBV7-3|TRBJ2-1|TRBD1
CASSLTPGGLQFF
TGTGCCAGCAGCTTAACACCAGGGGGATTACAGTTCTTC
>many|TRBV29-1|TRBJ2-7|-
CSVVGQRREQYF
TGCAGCGTTGTTGGCCAGCGCCGAGAGCAGTACTTC
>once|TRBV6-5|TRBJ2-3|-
CASSYSGASRSTDTQYF
TGTGCCAGCAGTTACTCCGGGGCTAGCAGATCCACAGATACGCAGTATTTT
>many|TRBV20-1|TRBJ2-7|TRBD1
CSARQGMGYEQYF
TGCAGTGCTCGACAGGGAATGGGCTACGAGCAGTACTTC
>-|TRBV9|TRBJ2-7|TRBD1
CASSDGQGIEQYF
TGTGCCAGCAGCGACGGACAGGGAATCGAGCAGTACTTC
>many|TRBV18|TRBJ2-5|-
CASSPSQETQYF
TGTGCCAGCTCACCGTCCCAAGAGACCCAGTACTTC
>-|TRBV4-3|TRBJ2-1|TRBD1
CASSHSQGDGEQFF
TGCGCCAGCAGCCATTCCCAGGGGGACGGGGAGCAGTTCTTC
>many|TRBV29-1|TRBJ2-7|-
CSASAGTFNYRSYEQYF
TGCAGCGCATCCGCCGGGACTTTTAATTACCGTTCCTACGAGCAGTACTTC
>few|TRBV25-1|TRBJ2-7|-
CASEPAGLGSYEQYF
TGTGCCAGTGAACCGGCAGGGTTAGGGTCCTACGAGCAGTACTTC
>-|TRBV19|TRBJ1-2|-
CASTPGAAYGYTF
TGTGCCAGTACCCCAGGGGCGGCCTATGGCTACACCTTC
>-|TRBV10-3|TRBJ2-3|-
CAIKPTRESDTQYF
TGTGCCATCAAGCCAACCCGGGAGTCAGATACGCAGTATTTT